This paragraph covers one T cell receptor beta chain sequence. Per the original methods: The authors estimated nucleated cell counts from reference gene primer amplification. Clones were sequenced by immunoSEQ multiplex PCR, and TCRdb holds only the in-frame ones, with some missing. The DNA gave D and trimming, while V, J and clone size come from that table. The sample shows about 110,000 clones, around 89% of them seen only once. Between the trimmed V and J ends, which lost 3 bases and 5 bases, there was a span of 8 bases. CDR3 length: 12 residues. This sample is part of a study of blood T cell repertoires in COVID-19. Whole-study context: Donors in the United States, Italy and Spain gave samples during acute or convalescent COVID-19. The cDNA or gDNA used as material had been derived from T cells, B-cell-depleted T cells, or PBMCs.

The sample consisted of peripheral blood. The chain combines TRBV12-3 or TRBV12-4 with TRBJ2-7, with D maybe TRBD1 (5 bases). This TCR came from a human donor in a cohort sampled during active COVID-19. CDR3 coding DNA: TGTGCCAGCAGTTTTAGGGGTCACGAGCAGTACTTC. As protein: CASSFRGHEQYF.